The sequence of this T cell receptor beta chain was determined in a study of blood T cell repertoires in COVID-19. V lost 1 base to trimming and J lost 6 bases; unmatched junction nucleotides: 9. Germline values: CDR1 MDHEN, CDR2 SYDVKM. This CDR3 has 17 residues. TCRdb keeps only in-frame clones here, not all; method: immunoSEQ multiplex PCR. Of more than 300,000 clones in the sample, 85% to 90% are singletons; the top ten hold roughly a tenth. Clinical history as reported by participants underpinned cohort assignment. The sample taken for sequencing was PBMCs or T cells enriched from blood (not recorded which). The chain links TRBV28 to TRBJ2-4, with 10 bases aligning to TRBD1. The receptor's source is a woman in her thirties who had recovered from COVID-19. The DNA of the CDR3 is TGTGCCAGCAGTTTATTGACAGGGGGCTCTTCAGGAAACATTCAGTACTTC. Translation gives CASSLLTGGSSGNIQYF.